A selection of T cell receptor beta chains follows, all from one sample in a study of Ad26.COV2.S vaccination and SARS-CoV-2 variants. The protocol was immunoSEQ multiplex PCR, while the TCRdb copy is restricted to in-frame clones and leaves out a portion. The table shows under 600,000 clones, with 80% to 90% occurring only once. This specimen consisted of peripheral blood, obtained in a trial of Ad26.COV2.S vaccine versus placebo. Every receptor here comes from a person aged 18-60 years who received the Ad26.COV2.S COVID-19 vaccine or a placebo. The CDR3 runs from the conserved cysteine through the conserved F or W.

cdr3_aa j_call v_call
CATSAGGTDTQYF TRBJ2-3 TRBV24-1
CASSSAGTGGQTQYF TRBJ2-5 TRBV28
CASSLEQGHGYTF TRBJ1-2 TRBV28
CASSEGLAGGEQFF TRBJ2-1 TRBV11-3
CASSQSPGQTMKEQYF TRBJ2-7 TRBV4-2
CASSYSGQGDSYGYTF TRBJ1-2 TRBV6-5
CASSEPGNTIYF TRBJ1-3 TRBV2
CASSRTGISNQPQHF TRBJ1-5 TRBV5-1
CASSQDEGTSGSDTQYF TRBJ2-3 TRBV4-3
CASSLTDRGHEQYF TRBJ2-7 TRBV4-1
CASSSPTGGSAYEQYF TRBJ2-7 TRBV28
CASSSGLAGGVTQYF TRBJ2-3 TRBV7-9
CASSFTGGHWTDTQYF TRBJ2-3 TRBV7-2
CASSQGLGRGYTF TRBJ1-2 TRBV3-1/TRBV3-2
CASTLHPHEKLFF TRBJ1-4 TRBV7-8
CSVVLGRNNEQFF TRBJ2-1 TRBV29-1
CASRLAGDWEQFF TRBJ2-1 TRBV28
CASNQQGALSNSPLHF TRBJ1-6 TRBV10-2
CATSGLLAGGANEQFF TRBJ2-1 TRBV24-1
CASSNRVGHEKLFF TRBJ1-4 TRBV6-6
CASSPRTGSAFF TRBJ1-1 TRBV27
CASSDSLGSEVQYF TRBJ2-7 TRBV2
CASSYWGTYNSPLHF TRBJ1-6 TRBV6-5
CASRRTAQGSNEQFF TRBJ2-1 TRBV2
CASSNSGRGGGYTF TRBJ1-2 TRBV6-5
CASSLDSPGAGYGYTF TRBJ1-2 TRBV7-2
CATSDNKDGYTF TRBJ1-2 TRBV24-1
CASSLYGEAFF TRBJ1-1 TRBV11-2
CATSRARAGTVSYEQYF TRBJ2-7 TRBV15
CASSVNSGGEPQHF TRBJ1-5 TRBV9
CASMEDKLPRGYTF TRBJ1-2 TRBV25-1
CASSQLTTGVRGYTF TRBJ1-2 TRBV4-3
CASSPQRLSFKETQYF TRBJ2-5 TRBV7-2
CASSTSNYEQYF TRBJ2-7 TRBV21-1
CASSHFLAGIYNEQFF TRBJ2-1 TRBV4-1
CASSTALLAGGGNEQFF TRBJ2-1 TRBV5-1
CASGSGGVSTDTQYF TRBJ2-3 TRBV6-5
CAWSVRKDGYTF TRBJ1-2 TRBV30
CASSQGSSYNTEAFF TRBJ1-1 TRBV3-1/TRBV3-2
CASSFTGRSPLHF TRBJ1-6 TRBV5-4
CASSRERSEKLFF TRBJ1-4 TRBV11-2
CASSLVSSGIEGEQFF TRBJ2-1 TRBV7-8
CASRGGLAAGELFF TRBJ2-2 TRBV2
CASSLGGSFPYGYTF TRBJ1-2 TRBV27
CASSKVFGLGVNTEAFF TRBJ1-1 TRBV21-1
CASSGQGDSPLHF TRBJ1-6 TRBV19
CATSTTGTGSSEQYF TRBJ2-7 TRBV15
CASSGGQGAYEQYF TRBJ2-7 TRBV2
CASSQVPQGVGSYNEQFF TRBJ2-1 TRBV4-3
CASSPNRDRGAYGYTF TRBJ1-2 TRBV18
CASSLISRGHGELFF TRBJ2-2 TRBV6-2/TRBV6-3
CASSSAGDQRETQYF TRBJ2-5 TRBV6-5
CSVEAIAGHIHEQYF TRBJ2-7 TRBV29-1
CASSFQGGNEKLFF TRBJ1-4 TRBV5-1
CAGAAENTGELFF TRBJ2-2 TRBV19
CASSEFRGTNTEAFF TRBJ1-1 TRBV2
CASRSGTEVVEQYF TRBJ2-7 TRBV5-1
CATHLNEKLFF TRBJ1-4 TRBV19
CATSRLPNEQFF TRBJ2-1 TRBV15
CASSQIAFEQFF TRBJ2-1 TRBV3-1/TRBV3-2